The entry below describes one TCR beta chain. Its specificity is unknown. This CDR3 spans 14 amino acids. Germline V gives CDR1 MDHEN, CDR2 SYDVKM. V lost 7 bases to trimming and J lost 6 bases, with 19 bases between them. Measured with immunoSEQ multiplex PCR; TCRdb has only the in-frame clones, and not every one. The sample holds 60,000 to 75,000 clones, over 90% seen once. The data derive from a study of cytomegalovirus exposure and HLA in healthy donors. Findings and caveats of the study: First-cohort TCR clusters were later found to tend to co-occur in the 120 validation repertoires. Most TCRs appeared rarely, but some public TCRs recurred in many donors. Cytomegalovirus-associated status was assigned to about 170 TCR beta chains.

This receptor was obtained from a young woman in good health and CMV-seropositive. The genes are TRBV28 and TRBJ2-7; D possibly corresponds to TRBD1 (6 bases). Material for sequencing was PBMCs. The CDR3, as DNA: TGTGCCAGCACCACAGGACAGCCTCGCCTCGAGCAGTACTTC. This gives the protein CASTTGQPRLEQYF. Full variable domain (rest looked up from reference TRBV28 and TRBJ2-7): DVKVTQSSRYLVKRTGEKVFLECVQDMDHENMFWYRQDPGLGLRLIYFSYDVKMKEKGDIPEGYSVSREKKERFSLILESASTNQTSMYLCASTTGQPRLEQYFGPGTRLTVT.